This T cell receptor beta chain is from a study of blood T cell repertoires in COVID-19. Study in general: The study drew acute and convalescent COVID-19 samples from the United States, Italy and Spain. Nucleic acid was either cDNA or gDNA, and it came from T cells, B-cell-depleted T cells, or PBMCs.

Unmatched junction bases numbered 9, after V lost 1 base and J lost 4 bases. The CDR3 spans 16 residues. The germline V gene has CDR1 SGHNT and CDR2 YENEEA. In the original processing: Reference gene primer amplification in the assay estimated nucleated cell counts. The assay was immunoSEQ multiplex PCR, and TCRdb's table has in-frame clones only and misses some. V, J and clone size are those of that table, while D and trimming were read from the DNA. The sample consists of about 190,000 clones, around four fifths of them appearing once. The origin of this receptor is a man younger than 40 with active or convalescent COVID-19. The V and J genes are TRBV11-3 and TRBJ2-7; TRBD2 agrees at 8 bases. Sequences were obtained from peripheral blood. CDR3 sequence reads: CASSLVVSGVHYEQYV. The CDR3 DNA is TGTGCCAGCAGCTTAGTTGTTAGCGGGGTCCATTACGAGCAGTACGTC.